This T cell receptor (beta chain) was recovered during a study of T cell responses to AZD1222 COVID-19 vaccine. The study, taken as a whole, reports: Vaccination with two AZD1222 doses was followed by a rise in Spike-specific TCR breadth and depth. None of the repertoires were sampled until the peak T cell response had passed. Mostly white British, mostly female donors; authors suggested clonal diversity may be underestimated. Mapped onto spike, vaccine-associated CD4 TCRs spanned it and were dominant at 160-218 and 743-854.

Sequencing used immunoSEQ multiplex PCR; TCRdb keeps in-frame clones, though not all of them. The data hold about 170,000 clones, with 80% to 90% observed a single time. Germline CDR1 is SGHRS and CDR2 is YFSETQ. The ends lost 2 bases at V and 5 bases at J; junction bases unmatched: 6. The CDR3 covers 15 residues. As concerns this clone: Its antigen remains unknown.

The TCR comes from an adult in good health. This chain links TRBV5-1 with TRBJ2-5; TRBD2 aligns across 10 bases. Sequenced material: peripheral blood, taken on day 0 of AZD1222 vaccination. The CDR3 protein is CASSLAGGPRETQYF. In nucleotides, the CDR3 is TGCGCCAGCAGCTTAGCGGGGGGGCCTAGGGAGACCCAGTACTTC.